One sample yielded the 25 T cell receptor beta chains listed below, sequenced in a study of T cell responses to AZD1222 COVID-19 vaccine. The method was immunoSEQ multiplex PCR; TCRdb's version includes in-frame clones alone and lacks a portion of them. The sample lists some 110,000 clones, 70% to 90% occurring once. The sequences come from peripheral blood, collected on day 0 of AZD1222 vaccination. The receptors here all came from an adult in good health.

Only a few counts were recorded for this clone. V gene TRBV11-1 combines with J gene TRBJ1-1, with D possibly matching TRBD1 (5 bases). The CDR3 is 12 residues long. CDR1 is SGHAT, CDR2 FQDESV, per germline (reference sequence). V lost 1 base, J lost 7 bases, and 7 bases lay in between. This CDR3 reads CASSLVGGEAFF. DNA for the CDR3: TGTGCCAGCAGCTTAGTTGGGGGTGAAGCTTTCTTT.

The chain recombines TRBV7-3 with TRBJ2-1, with a tentative D call TRBD2 (5 bases). The CDR3 is 15 amino acids. Per germline, CDR1 SGHTA and CDR2 FQGTGA. V lost 0 bases and J 5 bases, leaving 11 bases between the germline ends. CDR3 bases: TGTGCCAGCAGCTTAACCGCGACTACAAACAATGAGCAGTTCTTC. This translates into CASSLTATTNNEQFF.

The sample holds one count of this clone. This sequence joins TRBV19 and TRBJ1-1; 9 nucleotides match TRBD1. The length of the CDR3 is 14 residues. V gave up 7 bases and J gave up 1 base; unmatched junction bases: 4. The germline V gene has CDR1 LNHDA and CDR2 SQIVND (reference sequence). The CDR3 loop is CASIDRGANTEAFF. CDR3 nucleotide sequence: TGTGCCAGTATCGACAGGGGGGCGAACACTGAAGCTTTCTTT.

The J gene is TRBJ1-2, the V gene TRBV6-2 or TRBV6-3; no definite D call. The V end was cut by 5 bases, the J end by 8 bases, with 9 bases between. Germline V gene sequence: CDR1 MNHEY, CDR2 SVGEGT. The CDR3 covers 11 residues. This CDR3 is CASSASPGYTF. CDR3 coding DNA: TGTGCCAGCAGTGCCTCGCCCGGCTACACCTTC.

The chain is built from TRBV7-9 and TRBJ1-1; maybe TRBD1 (6 bases). This CDR3 spans 15 amino acids. Germline assignment: CDR1 SEHNR and CDR2 FQNEAQ (reference sequence). V lost 2 bases and J lost 3, with 13 bases in between. The CDR3 sequence is CASSLSGRGDTEAFF. DNA for the CDR3: TGTGCCAGCAGCTTATCAGGGAGGGGGGACACTGAAGCTTTCTTT. The whole variable domain, remainder taken from reference TRBV7-9 and TRBJ1-1, is DTGVSQNPRHKITKRGQNVTFRCDPISEHNRLYWYRQTLGQGPEFLTYFQNEAQLEKSRLLSDRFSAERPKGSFSTLEIQRTEQGDSAMYLCASSLSGRGDTEAFFGQGTRLTVV.

The chain employs TRBV28 and TRBJ2-4; perhaps TRBD1 as D (6 bases). The CDR3 covers 16 residues. V gave up 3 bases and J gave up 3 bases, with 15 bases separating them. Germline V gene data show CDR1 as MDHEN and CDR2 as SYDVKM. The CDR3: CASSLLGAISKNIQYF. For the CDR3, the DNA is TGTGCCAGCAGTTTGCTGGGGGCCATAAGCAAAAACATTCAGTACTTC.

The J gene is TRBJ1-6, the V gene TRBV27; tentative D call: TRBD1 (5 bases). This CDR3 is built from 15 residues. Trimming took 5 bases from V and 7 from J, leaving 15 bases between them. Per germline, CDR1 MNHEY and CDR2 SMNVEV (reference sequence). The CDR3 reads CASSPRGERNSPLHF. Written as DNA, the CDR3 is TGTGCCAGCAGTCCCCGGGGGGAGCGGAATTCACCCCTCCACTTT.

The CDR3 loop reads CASSAGTAGETQYF. DNA of the CDR3: TGTGCCAGCAGCGCAGGGACTGCCGGAGAGACCCAGTACTTC. V gene TRBV7-9 combines with J gene TRBJ2-5, with D maybe TRBD2 (6 bases). The length of the CDR3 is 14 residues. Germline V gene lookup returns CDR1 SEHNR and CDR2 FQNEAQ (reference sequence). Between the trimmed V and J ends, which lost 5 bases and 4 bases, there was a span of 14 bases.

The chain links TRBV5-5 to TRBJ1-5, with 7 bases identical to TRBD1. Germline CDR1 is SGHKS and CDR2 is YYEKEE (reference sequence). The CDR3 covers 15 residues. Germline trimming cut 0 bases from V and 4 bases from J; bases unmatched to any gene: 4. This chain's CDR3 is CASSLEGAGNQPQHF. In nucleotides, the CDR3 is TGTGCCAGCAGCTTGGAGGGGGCCGGTAATCAGCCCCAGCATTTT.

This CDR3 reads CASSLVSGADTQYF. The CDR3 bases are TGCGCCAGCAGCCTAGTCTCCGGGGCAGATACGCAGTATTTT. V gene TRBV5-1 combines with J gene TRBJ2-3; tentative D call: TRBD2 (5 bases). This CDR3 is 14 amino acids long. Germline V gives CDR1 SGHRS, CDR2 YFSETQ. V dropped 4 bases and J dropped 4 bases, with 13 bases sitting between them.

A note on this clone: Different DNA sequences within this sample yield the same CDR3. The chain joins TRBV5-1 to TRBJ2-5; the match to TRBD2 covers 7 bases. Germline V CDR1 and CDR2: SGHRS, YFSETQ. CDR3 size: 15 residues. V trimming: 0 bases; J trimming: 2 bases; junction bases outside the gene matches: 4. The CDR3 DNA sequence: TGCGCCAGCAGCTTGGGCCTAGCGGTACAAGAGACCCAGTACTTC. The encoded protein is CASSLGLAVQETQYF. Filled out from reference TRBV5-1 and TRBJ2-5, the complete variable domain reads KAGVTQTPRYLIKTRGQQVTLSCSPISGHRSVSWYQQTPGQGLQFLFEYFSETQRNKGNFPGRFSGRQFSNSRSEMNVSTLELGDSALYLCASSLGLAVQETQYFGPGTRLLVL.

The chain carries TRBV19 and TRBJ1-4; TRBD1 agrees at 7 bases. This CDR3 has 13 residues. The V segment lost 7 bases and the J segment 6 bases; nucleotides outside the gene matches: 5. Per the germline V gene, CDR1 is LNHDA and CDR2 is SQIVND (reference sequence). CDR3 DNA sequence: TGTGCCAGTACTTGGACAGGTTATGAAAAACTGTTTTTT. Amino acid sequence: CASTWTGYEKLFF. Combining the CDR3 with reference TRBV19 and TRBJ1-4 gives the whole variable domain DGGITQSPKYLFRKEGQNVTLSCEQNLNHDAMYWYRQDPGQGLRLIYYSQIVNDFQKGDIAEGYSVSREKKESFPLTVTSAQKNPTAFYLCASTWTGYEKLFFGSGTQLSVL.

J is TRBJ2-3 and V is TRBV30; perhaps TRBD2 as D (5 bases). This CDR3 contains 12 residues. Germline V gene sequence: CDR1 GTSNPN, CDR2 SVGIG (reference sequence). Deletions cut 5 bases from V and 6 bases from J, with 12 bases between. The DNA of the CDR3 is TGTGCCTGGTCCTTAGCGTTCGATACGCAGTATTTT. It translates to CAWSLAFDTQYF.

This clone was recorded a few times. The CDR3 DNA sequence: TGTGCCAGCAGCCTTAGAGGCAGCGCCTACGAGCAGTACTTC. Translating it yields CASSLRGSAYEQYF. The J gene is TRBJ2-7, the V gene TRBV5-6, with D uncertain. Trimming removed 4 bases from V and 2 bases from J, with 13 bases in between. The CDR3 sequence is 14 residues long. Germline values: CDR1 SGHDT, CDR2 YYEEEE.

The chain combines TRBV6-2 or TRBV6-3 with TRBJ1-5, with 7 bases lining up with TRBD1. CDR1 MNHEY and CDR2 SVGEGT come from the germline V gene. Losses at the gene ends were 5 bases for V and 5 bases for J; bases not matched to a gene: 15. CDR3 size: 17 residues. The CDR3 nucleotides read TGTGCCAGCAGTCCCCGCGTAGACAGGGTCCTTGATCAGCCCCAGCATTTT. It codes for CASSPRVDRVLDQPQHF.

The chain combines TRBV29-1 with TRBJ1-2; the D is unclear. The CDR3 extends over 10 amino acids. Germline CDR1 and CDR2: SQVTM and ANQGSEA. Trimming pared 6 bases from V and 8 bases from J, leaving 10 bases between. CDR3 bases: TGCAGCGTCGGCGAGGGAGGCTACACCTTC. Residues: CSVGEGGYTF. Filled out from reference TRBV29-1 and TRBJ1-2, the complete variable domain reads SAVISQKPSRDICQRGTSLTIQCQVDSQVTMMFWYRQQPGQSLTLIATANQGSEATYESGFVIDKFPISRPNLTFSTLTVSNMSPEDSSIYLCSVGEGGYTFGSGTRLTVV.

The V gene is TRBV18, the J gene TRBJ2-2; D call uncertain. Trimming cost V 3 bases and J 0 bases, with 8 bases left between them. Per germline, CDR1 KGHSH and CDR2 LQKENI. This CDR3 has 15 amino acids. CDR3 sequence (DNA): TGTGCCAGCTCACCGGCGACGGCGAACACCGGGGAGCTGTTTTTT. Protein sequence: CASSPATANTGELFF.

CDR3 nucleotides: TGTGCCAGCAGCCTGCGGACACTGGGGGAGACCCAGTACTTC. Translated: CASSLRTLGETQYF. This chain joins TRBV3-1 (or the pseudogene TRBV3-2) and TRBJ2-5; D possibly corresponds to TRBD1 (5 bases). This CDR3 region has 14 residues. Germline V gives CDR1 LGHDT, CDR2 YNNKEL (reference sequence). Trimming took 4 bases from V and 5 from J, leaving 14 bases between them.

The chain links TRBV15 to TRBJ2-7; tentatively, D is TRBD1 (5 bases). CDR1 and CDR2 from the germline V gene are LNHNV and YYDKDF (reference sequence). The CDR3 length is 14 residues. V was cut by 0 bases and J by 5 bases, with 11 bases left in between. The CDR3 DNA reads TGTGCCACCAGCAGAGACAGGGTAATCGACGAGCAGTACTTC. Its protein product is CATSRDRVIDEQYF.

The chain recombines TRBV29-1 with TRBJ2-1; TRBD1 might be the D (5 bases). Germline values: CDR1 SQVTM, CDR2 ANQGSEA. The CDR3 length is 12 residues. Trimming left V 0 bases short and J 8 bases short, with 8 bases between. CDR3 protein: CSVEEEGDEQFF. The CDR3 DNA is TGCAGCGTTGAAGAGGAAGGGGATGAGCAGTTCTTC.

The V and J genes are TRBV28 and TRBJ1-2; D ambiguous. The germline gives CDR1 MDHEN, CDR2 SYDVKM. Trimming removed 6 bases at V and 10 bases at J, with 21 bases between. The CDR3 contains 14 residues. The CDR3 DNA sequence: TGTGCCAGCAGCTCGTTAACAGCGGCCCACTACTACACCTTC. Translated, it gives CASSSLTAAHYYTF.

The gene calls are TRBV9 and TRBJ2-7; D is possibly TRBD2 (5 bases). The CDR3 spans 15 residues. V dropped 4 bases and J dropped 2 bases, with 16 bases sitting between them. Germline V gene sequence: CDR1 SGDLS, CDR2 YYNGEE. CDR3 sequence (DNA): TGTGCCAGCAGCCTGTACGGACGGGATACCTACGAGCAGTACTTC. It yields the protein CASSLYGRDTYEQYF.

This clone was observed a single time. The rearrangement joins TRBV19 to TRBJ1-1, with a possible D match to TRBD1 (5 bases). Trimming left V 0 bases short and J 8 bases short, with 13 bases between. The CDR3 contains 14 residues. The germline CDR1 and CDR2 sequences are LNHDA and SQIVND (reference sequence). Here the CDR3 DNA reads TGTGCCAGTAGTATAGATTTCGGACGACAGGAAGCTTTCTTT. Translated: CASSIDFGRQEAFF.

J is TRBJ2-7 and V is TRBV28; perhaps D is TRBD1 or TRBD2 (5 bases each). Trimming took off 6 bases at V and 6 bases at J, with 21 bases between the two ends. Germline assignment: CDR1 MDHEN and CDR2 SYDVKM. The CDR3 loop spans 15 amino acids. The CDR3 region is CASSGWGTTAGEQYF. CDR3 DNA: TGTGCCAGCAGCGGATGGGGGACGACAGCAGGCGAGCAGTACTTC.

The chain is built from TRBV9 and TRBJ2-4; D is possibly TRBD1 or TRBD2 (5 bases each). The CDR3 runs to 15 residues. The germline V and J ends were trimmed by 4 bases and 4 bases, with 15 bases remaining between them. Germline CDR1 and CDR2: SGDLS and YYNGEE. Here the CDR3 DNA reads TGTGCCAGCAGCCCGTATCCCGGGGCAAAAAACATTCAGTACTTC. It yields the protein CASSPYPGAKNIQYF.